Sequencing of this T cell receptor (beta chain) was carried out in a study of long-term antiretroviral therapy in people with HIV. On the study more broadly: It was about a decade before the 2015 immediate-ART recommendation that the earliest samples were taken. Study-wide results and limits: Information on adherence to ART, viral resistance or therapy changes was unavailable. Pre-ART expanded TRB clones stayed dominant throughout, though often decreasing after ART.

Concerning this clone itself: Antigen: not known.

The authors ran the immunoSEQ assay, v3.0, at survey level. Here immunoSEQ multiplex PCR was the method, and the copy in TCRdb shows in-frame clones only, minus some. The sample holds about 50,000 clones, about 80% seen once. J lost 3 bases, V lost 5 bases, and 4 bases had no gene match. CDR3 length: 14 residues. In germline, CDR1 is SGHRS, CDR2 YFSETQ. The TCR sequence derives from a woman between 18 and 29 years old with HIV. V is TRBV5-1 and J is TRBJ2-3; 9 bases align to TRBD2. The sequenced sample was unsorted PBMCs, obtained 0.8 years after starting antiretroviral therapy. The CDR3 here is CASRREGGTDTQYF. CDR3 sequence (DNA): TGCGCCAGCAGGCGGGAGGGGGGGACAGATACGCAGTATTTT.